Listed below are T cell receptor beta chains from one sample, sequenced in a study of blood T cell repertoires in COVID-19. Measured with immunoSEQ multiplex PCR; TCRdb has only the in-frame clones, and not every one. Counted here are around 70,000 clones, 90% occurring once; the ten biggest clones make up under 1.5%. Sample: peripheral blood. The source is a man in his fifties or sixties with acute or convalescent COVID-19. CDR3s include the opening cysteine and the closing phenylalanine or tryptophan. D genes are given only for firm matches. Some rows have no size entry. The others give once, few or many, or a class for an expanded clone.

clone size,J gene,V gene,D gene,CDR3 DNA,CDR3 protein
.,TRBJ2-7,TRBV12-3/TRBV12-4,.,TGTGCCAGCAGTTCCGGTCTTCTAGGCGAGCAGTACTTC,CASSSGLLGEQYF
few,TRBJ1-3,TRBV25-1,.,TGTGCCAGCAGTGAATTCCAGGGAGGGGGAAGTAAGGGAAACACCATATATTTT,CASSEFQGGGSKGNTIYF
.,TRBJ2-3,TRBV30,TRBD1,TGTGCCTGGGACAGGGGAGCAGATACGCAGTATTTT,CAWDRGADTQYF
.,TRBJ1-2,TRBV5-6,.,TGTGCCAGCAGCTTATACAGGGAACCCTATGGCTACACCTTC,CASSLYREPYGYTF
.,TRBJ2-5,TRBV18,.,TGTGCCAGCTCACCAGGAAGCGGAGAGACCCAGTACTTC,CASSPGSGETQYF
.,TRBJ1-3,TRBV11-3,.,TGTGCCAGCAGCATAACCTCCCGGCCCTCGAGGTCGGGAAACACCATATATTTT,CASSITSRPSRSGNTIYF
few,TRBJ1-2,TRBV2,.,TGTGCCAGCACCCCACAGGGTGACTATGGCTACACCTTC,CASTPQGDYGYTF
.,TRBJ1-6,TRBV7-3,.,TGTGCCAGCAGCACTGGAGGGACGGGTTCACCCCTCCACTTT,CASSTGGTGSPLHF
once,TRBJ2-7,TRBV28,TRBD2,TGTGCCAGCCCTCCCCCGGGACTAGCGGGAGCCCCAGGTGGCTACGAGCAGTACTTC,CASPPPGLAGAPGGYEQYF
.,TRBJ1-5,TRBV3-1/TRBV3-2,.,TGTGCCAGCAGCCAAGGAGGCCAGCCCCAGCATTTT,CASSQGGQPQHF
.,TRBJ1-6,TRBV11-2,TRBD1,TGTGCCAGCACCCCGGCCGAGGGGGCGAGTAATTCACCCCTCCACTTT,CASTPAEGASNSPLHF
.,TRBJ2-5,TRBV27,TRBD2,TGTGCCAGCAGGGGACTGGGCGGGGGGGAGACCCAGTACTTC,CASRGLGGGETQYF
.,TRBJ2-3,TRBV9,TRBD2,TGTGCCAGCAGCGTGTCGGGGGGAGACACGCAGTATTTT,CASSVSGGDTQYF
.,TRBJ2-1,TRBV2,.,TGTGCCAGCAAAGCTCAGCGGACCTACAATGAGCAGTTCTTC,CASKAQRTYNEQFF
.,TRBJ1-3,TRBV9,.,TGTGCCAGCAGCGTAGAGGGCAGGGTAATCGGAAACACCATATATTTT,CASSVEGRVIGNTIYF
.,TRBJ2-3,TRBV4-3,TRBD2,TGCGCCAGCAGCCCCTCTAAAATGGGCGGGGGGGCAGATACGCAGTATTTT,CASSPSKMGGGADTQYF
.,TRBJ1-1,TRBV3-1/TRBV3-2,.,TGTGCCAGCAGCCAAGATCAAGGGGCGAACACTGAAGCTTTCTTT,CASSQDQGANTEAFF
.,TRBJ2-1,TRBV30,TRBD2,TGTGCCACCTTTCCTAGCGGGAGTTTCAATGAGCAGTTCTTC,CATFPSGSFNEQFF
once,TRBJ2-1,TRBV13,TRBD2,TGTGCCAGCAGCTCGGGACTACCATATGAGCAGTTCTTC,CASSSGLPYEQFF
.,TRBJ1-6,TRBV6-5,TRBD1,TGTGCCAGCAGCCCAGGGACAGCAAATTCACCCCTCCACTTT,CASSPGTANSPLHF
.,TRBJ2-6,TRBV4-3,TRBD1,TGCGCCAGCAGCCAAAGACAGGGTTTGACTGGGGCCAACGTCCTGACTTTC,CASSQRQGLTGANVLTF
few,TRBJ2-7,TRBV6-6,TRBD2,TGTGCCAGCAGTACCGGGACTAGCGCTTACGAGCAGTACTTC,CASSTGTSAYEQYF
.,TRBJ2-7,TRBV10-3,TRBD2,TGTGCCATCAGTGAGGGTGGGGAGGGACTAGAGAGGAGCTCCTACGAGCAGTACTTC,CAISEGGEGLERSSYEQYF
.,TRBJ2-7,TRBV5-1,TRBD2,TGCGCCAGCAGCCCCTCCGGGACTAGCTCCTACGAGCAGTACTTC,CASSPSGTSSYEQYF
.,TRBJ1-2,TRBV7-9,.,TGTGCCAGCAGCTTAGCGTACTCGGAGGAAACCTATGGCTACACCTTC,CASSLAYSEETYGYTF